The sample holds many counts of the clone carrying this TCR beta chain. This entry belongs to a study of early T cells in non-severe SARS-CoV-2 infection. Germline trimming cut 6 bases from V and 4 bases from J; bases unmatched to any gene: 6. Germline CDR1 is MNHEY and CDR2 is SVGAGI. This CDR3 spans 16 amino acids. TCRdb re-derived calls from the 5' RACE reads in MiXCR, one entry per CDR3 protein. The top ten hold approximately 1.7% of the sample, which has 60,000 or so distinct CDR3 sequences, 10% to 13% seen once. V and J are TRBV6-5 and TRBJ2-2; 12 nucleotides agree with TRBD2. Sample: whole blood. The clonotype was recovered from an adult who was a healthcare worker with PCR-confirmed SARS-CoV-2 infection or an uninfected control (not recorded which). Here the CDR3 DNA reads TGTGCCAGCAGCCGACTAGCGGGGGAAGGCACCGGGGAGCTGTTTTTT. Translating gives CASSRLAGEGTGELFF.